The TCR beta chain described here comes from a study of blood T cell repertoires in COVID-19. About the study: The samples span acute and convalescent COVID-19 from the United States, Italy and Spain. T cells, B-cell-depleted T cells, or PBMCs supplied cDNA or gDNA.

Study processing details: Researchers report that nucleated cell counts were estimated from reference gene primer amplification. Sequencing used immunoSEQ multiplex PCR; TCRdb keeps in-frame clones, though not all of them. V and J calls and clone size come straight from that table; D and trimming were deduced from the DNA. Among some 120,000 clones, 70% to 85% were seen once, and the ten largest hold 12%. Sequencing input: peripheral blood. The TCR sequence derives from a woman aged 55-70 years with acute or convalescent COVID-19.

The DNA of the CDR3 is TGTGCCAGCAGCCCCGCGGGAAGAGACCATGAGCAGTTCTTC. Translation gives CASSPAGRDHEQFF. The chain recombines TRBV5-4 with TRBJ2-1; TRBD2 might be the D (6 bases). CDR3 length equals 14 residues. Trimming cost V 4 bases and J 8 bases, with 16 bases left between them. Germline CDR1 SGHNT, CDR2 YYREEE (reference sequence).